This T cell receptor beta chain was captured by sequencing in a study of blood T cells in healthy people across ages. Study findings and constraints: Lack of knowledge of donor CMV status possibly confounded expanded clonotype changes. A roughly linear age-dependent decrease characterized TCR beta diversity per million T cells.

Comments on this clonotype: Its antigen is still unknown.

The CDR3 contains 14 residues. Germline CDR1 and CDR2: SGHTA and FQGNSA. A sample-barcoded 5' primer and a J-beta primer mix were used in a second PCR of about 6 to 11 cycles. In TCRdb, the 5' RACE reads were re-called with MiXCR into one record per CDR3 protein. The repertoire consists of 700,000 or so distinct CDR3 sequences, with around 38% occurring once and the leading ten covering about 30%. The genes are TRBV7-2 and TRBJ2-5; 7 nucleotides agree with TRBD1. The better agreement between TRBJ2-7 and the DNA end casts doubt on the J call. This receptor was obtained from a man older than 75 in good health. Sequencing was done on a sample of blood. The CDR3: CASSLRPGGSEQYF. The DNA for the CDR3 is TGTGCCAGCAGCTTACGGCCAGGGGGAAGCGAGCAGTACTTC.